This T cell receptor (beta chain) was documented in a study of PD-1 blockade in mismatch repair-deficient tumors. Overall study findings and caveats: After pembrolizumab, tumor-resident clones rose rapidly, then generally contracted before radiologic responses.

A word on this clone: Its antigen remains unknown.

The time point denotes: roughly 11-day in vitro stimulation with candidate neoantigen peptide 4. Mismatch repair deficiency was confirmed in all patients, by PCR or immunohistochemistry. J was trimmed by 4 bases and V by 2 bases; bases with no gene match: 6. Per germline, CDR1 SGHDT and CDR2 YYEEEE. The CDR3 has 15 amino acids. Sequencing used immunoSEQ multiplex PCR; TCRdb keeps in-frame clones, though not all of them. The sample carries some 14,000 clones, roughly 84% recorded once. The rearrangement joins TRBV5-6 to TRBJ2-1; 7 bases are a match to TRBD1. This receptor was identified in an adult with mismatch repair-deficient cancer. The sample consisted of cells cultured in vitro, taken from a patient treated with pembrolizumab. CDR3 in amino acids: CASSFLDRIYNEQFF. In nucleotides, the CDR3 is TGTGCCAGCAGCTTTTTGGACAGGATTTACAATGAGCAGTTCTTC.